This T cell receptor beta chain was recorded in a study of tissue T cells after allogeneic stem cell transplantation. Study information: Enrolled prospectively were adult allogeneic hematopoietic cell transplant recipients whose graft-versus-host disease was steroid-refractory. Smaller viable blood or marrow samples skipped sorting for direct DNA extraction.

The table came from immunoSEQ multiplex PCR; TCRdb's copy has only in-frame clones and leaves some out. This sample has roughly 25,000 clones, with roughly nine tenths found just once. The CDR3 runs 14 residues. The V gene end was trimmed by 2 bases and the J gene end by 5 bases; junction bases not matched to a gene: 5. CDR1 PRHDT and CDR2 FYEKMQ come from the germline V gene (reference sequence). With regard to this clone: Its target is unknown.

Regarding the study as a whole: This small cohort was clinically heterogeneous, and sampling depth was a limitation. Few T cell clones were shared across patients, but motif clusters showed tissue-specific shared signatures.

The chain couples TRBV13 to TRBJ2-5, with 7 nucleotides matching TRBD2. This receptor was taken from a male donor at least 60 years old who later had graft-versus-host disease after an allogeneic stem cell transplant. This specimen consisted of blood, obtained before transplantation. The CDR3 sequence is CASSLRGGPETQYF. The CDR3 region has the DNA TGTGCCAGCAGCTTACGCGGGGGTCCGGAGACCCAGTACTTC.